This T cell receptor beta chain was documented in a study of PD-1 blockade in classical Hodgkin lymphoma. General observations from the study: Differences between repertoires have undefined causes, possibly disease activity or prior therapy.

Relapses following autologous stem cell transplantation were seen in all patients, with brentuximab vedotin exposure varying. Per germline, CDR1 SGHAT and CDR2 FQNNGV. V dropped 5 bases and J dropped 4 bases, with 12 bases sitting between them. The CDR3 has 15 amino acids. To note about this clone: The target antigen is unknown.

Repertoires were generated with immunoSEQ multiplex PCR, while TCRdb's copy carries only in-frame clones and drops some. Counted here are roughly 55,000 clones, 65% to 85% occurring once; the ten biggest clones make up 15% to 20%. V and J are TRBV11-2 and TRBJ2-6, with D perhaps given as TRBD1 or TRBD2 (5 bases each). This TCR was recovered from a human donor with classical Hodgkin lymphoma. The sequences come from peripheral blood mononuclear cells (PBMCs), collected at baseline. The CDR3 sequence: CASSNRGVGANVLTF. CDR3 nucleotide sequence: TGTGCCAGCAGCAATCGAGGGGTCGGGGCCAACGTCCTGACTTTC.